Detailed here is one T cell receptor (beta chain). Its specificity is unknown. The sample comes from a study of graft-versus-host responses after intestinal transplantation. About the research overall: Transplant types were multivisceral, liver-intestinal, or isolated intestinal.

In germline, CDR1 is MGHRA, CDR2 YSYEKL. Trimming removed 3 bases from V and 2 bases from J; junction bases left unmatched: 5. The length of the CDR3 is 16 residues. General observations from the study: The presence of high graft-versus-host to host-versus-graft clonal ratios in allografts characterized patients with graft-donor T cell macrochimerism. Some GvH clones were seen earlier in gut or blood, suggesting intestinal origin. After transplant, early declines in HvG clones were associated with peak levels of circulating GvH clones.

TCRdb keeps only in-frame clones here, not all; method: immunoSEQ multiplex PCR. The data hold approximately 11,000 clones, with roughly 79% observed a single time. Processing was applied to graft tissue in order to liberate intraepithelial and lamina propria lymphocytes. The sample was ileum tissue, taken 23 days after intestinal transplant. The chain combines TRBV4-1 with TRBJ1-5; TRBD1 aligns across 9 bases. The TCR sequence derives from a human patient who received an intestinal transplant, so some T cells may come from the graft donor. CDR3 amino acids: CASSHRQGGGNQPQHF. As DNA, the CDR3 is TGCGCCAGCAGCCATCGACAGGGGGGCGGCAATCAGCCCCAGCATTTT.